Listed here is a single T cell receptor beta chain. Its specificity is not known. After template switching added a universal primer site, the resulting cDNA carried unique molecular identifiers. MiXCR, applied by TCRdb to the 5' RACE reads, yields one record per CDR3 protein. The sample includes hundreds of thousands of distinct CDR3 sequences, more than 9% of them seen just once. The entry originates in a study of identical twins. V lost 5 bases and J lost 5; bases outside the gene matches: 14. Germline V CDR1 and CDR2: PRHDT, FYEKMQ (reference sequence). CDR3 length: 16 residues. The study, taken as a whole, reports: Whereas memory repertoires showed no such difference, abundant cord blood beta clonotypes carried fewer insertions.

This same sample was also taken into another study, of yellow fever vaccine responses in identical twins.

This chain links TRBV13 with TRBJ2-7, with 8 bases fitting TRBD1. This sequence was found in a woman in her late teens or twenties in good health. Material: PBMCs. The CDR3 loop is CASSPPGQGPYHEQYF. In DNA, the CDR3 is TGTGCCAGCAGCCCACCTGGACAGGGACCCTACCACGAGCAGTACTTC.